The entry that follows covers one T cell receptor (beta chain) sequence. Data came from immunoSEQ multiplex PCR; TCRdb stores just in-frame clones and leaves some out. The repertoire has about 260,000 clones, roughly 88% of them found once; the top ten carry around 0.67%. The CDR3 sequence is 17 residues long. The V gene's germline CDR1 is SGHRS and CDR2 YFSETQ. The V and J ends lost 2 bases and 4 bases respectively, with 19 bases between them. This specimen comes from a study of blood T cell repertoires in COVID-19. V gene TRBV5-1 combines with J gene TRBJ1-5; tentatively, D is TRBD1 (6 bases). The receptor was derived from a human donor in a cohort sampled during active COVID-19. Material for sequencing was peripheral blood. The CDR3 protein is CASSFNWTAFENQPQHF. CDR3 bases: TGCGCCAGCAGCTTCAATTGGACAGCCTTCGAAAATCAGCCCCAGCATTTT.